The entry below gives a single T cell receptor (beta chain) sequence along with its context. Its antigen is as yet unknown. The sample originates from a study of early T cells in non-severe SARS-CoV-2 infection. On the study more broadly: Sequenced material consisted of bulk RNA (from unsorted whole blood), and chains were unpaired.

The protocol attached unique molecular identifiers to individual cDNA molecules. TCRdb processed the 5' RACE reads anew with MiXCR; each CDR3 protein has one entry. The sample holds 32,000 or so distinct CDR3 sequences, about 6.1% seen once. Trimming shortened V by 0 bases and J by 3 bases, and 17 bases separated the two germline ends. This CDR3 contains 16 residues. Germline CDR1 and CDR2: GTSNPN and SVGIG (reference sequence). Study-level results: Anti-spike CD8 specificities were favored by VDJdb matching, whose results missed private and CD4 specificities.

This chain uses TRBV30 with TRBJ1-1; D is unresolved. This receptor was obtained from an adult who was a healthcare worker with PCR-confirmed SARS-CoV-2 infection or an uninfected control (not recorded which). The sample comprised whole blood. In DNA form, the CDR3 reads TGTGCCTGGAGTGTACGCCGGTCTGGGTGGTACACTGAAGCTTTCTTT. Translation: CAWSVRRSGWYTEAFF.